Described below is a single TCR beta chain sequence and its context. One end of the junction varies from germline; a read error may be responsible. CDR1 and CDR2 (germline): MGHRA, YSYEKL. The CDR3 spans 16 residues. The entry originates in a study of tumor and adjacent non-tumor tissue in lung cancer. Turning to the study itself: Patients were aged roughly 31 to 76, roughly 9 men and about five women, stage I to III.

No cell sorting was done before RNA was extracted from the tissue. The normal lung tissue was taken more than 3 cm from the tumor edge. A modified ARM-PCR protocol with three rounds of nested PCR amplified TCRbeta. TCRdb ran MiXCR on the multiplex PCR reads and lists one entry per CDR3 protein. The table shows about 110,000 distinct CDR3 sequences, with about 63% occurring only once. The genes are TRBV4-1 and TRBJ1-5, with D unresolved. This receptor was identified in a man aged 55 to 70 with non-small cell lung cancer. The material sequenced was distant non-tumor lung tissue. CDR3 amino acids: CASSQAPVGSSQPQHF. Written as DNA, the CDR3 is TGCGCCAGCAGCCAAGCTCCAGTAGGGAGCAGTCAGCCCCAGCATTTT.